This note documents a single T cell receptor beta chain sequence. The CDR3 totals 13 residues. With 3 bases removed from V and 2 bases from J, the gap between germline ends came to 5 bases. Cohort placement rested on clinical history that participants reported themselves. TCRdb's table, derived via immunoSEQ multiplex PCR, lists solely in-frame clones and lacks some. This table holds around 140,000 clones, 87% found once. The sample belongs to a study of blood T cell repertoires in COVID-19. Study context: Acute-phase and convalescent COVID-19 samples originated in the United States, Italy and Spain. PBMCs, B-cell-depleted T cells, or T cells provided the cDNA or gDNA that made up the material.

The receptor's source is a man in his fifties or sixties who had recovered from COVID-19. The V gene is TRBV12-3 or TRBV12-4, the J gene TRBJ1-3; D gene unclear. Sequencing was carried out using PBMCs or T cells enriched from blood (not recorded which). The chain's CDR3 is CASSFRAGNTIYF. The CDR3, as DNA: TGTGCCAGCAGTTTCCGCGCTGGAAACACCATATATTTT.